The TCR beta chain described here comes from a study of vaccination and CD4 T cells after COVID-19. In the study overall: The convalescents, six males and four females, included two who were Hispanic. Post-diagnosis, post-COVID samples were collected after a median approximately 97 days, ranging 35 to 161. The study, taken as a whole, reports: Spike mono-reactivity was shown by 304 of 307 vaccine-specific clones in convalescent patients.

This clonotype came up a few times. What it binds is not known. Treatment: approximately nine-day PBMC culture with coronavirus spike peptide pools or control peptides (ViraFEST assay). The trim removed 5 bases at V and 1 base at J, leaving 4 bases unmatched. The germline CDR1 and CDR2 sequences are SGHVS and FQNEAQ. The CDR3 is 15 amino acids. The Oncomine TCR Beta short-read assay was applied to DNA of cultured CD4+ T cells. From CD4+ T cells that had been cultured, genomic DNA was extracted. TCRdb fed the PCR reads into MiXCR, producing one record per CDR3 protein. Of around 13,000 distinct CDR3 sequences in the sample, roughly 24% were seen once.

The receptor was derived from a human donor who had recovered from COVID-19. The material sequenced was CD4+ T cells from blood, cultured in vitro, taken after SARS-CoV-2 vaccination. The rearrangement links TRBV7-8 to TRBJ1-5; 8 bases match TRBD1. The CDR3: CASSGGQGSNQPQHF. CDR3 sequence (DNA): TGTGCCAGCAGCGGTGGACAGGGAAGCAATCAGCCCCAGCATTTT.